The 27 T cell receptor beta chains below all came from one sample that was sequenced in a study of T cell changes during pregnancy in multiple sclerosis. The repertoire was sequenced with immunoSEQ multiplex PCR; TCRdb's copy has only in-frame clones and lacks some. This table holds about 70,000 clones, roughly 94% found once. The sample in question was peripheral blood, obtained in the third trimester of pregnancy. Receptor source: a female donor with multiple sclerosis, enrolled in a pregnancy study.

The genes are TRBV10-3 and TRBJ2-2; 10 bases map to TRBD1. The CDR3 totals 14 residues. CDR1 and CDR2 (germline): ENHRY, SYGVKD. J was trimmed by 4 bases and V by 10 bases; bases with no gene match: 6. The CDR3, as DNA: TGTGCCAGCGCCGGACAGGGGGGCACCGGGGAGCTGTTTTTT. It is translated as CASAGQGGTGELFF.

In regard to this clone: The same CDR3 also results from other DNA sequences found in this sample. The CDR3 spells CASRGQGNRQPQHF. DNA of the CDR3: TGTGCCAGCAGGGGACAGGGAAATCGCCAACCCCAGCATTTT. This chain joins TRBV27 and TRBJ1-5; 9 nucleotides line up with TRBD1. CDR3 length: 14 residues. Germline CDR1 and CDR2: MNHEY and SMNVEV (reference sequence). The V gene end was trimmed by 6 bases and the J gene end by 10 bases; junction bases not matched to a gene: 10.

The gene calls are TRBV5-4 and TRBJ2-3, with D possibly matching TRBD1 (5 bases). This CDR3 spans 15 amino acids. V was cut by 0 bases and J by 3 bases, with 11 bases left in between. Per germline, CDR1 SGHNT and CDR2 YYREEE (reference sequence). For the CDR3, the DNA is TGTGCCAGCAGCTTGGATCAGGGAAGGACAGATACGCAGTATTTT. Translation: CASSLDQGRTDTQYF.

The chain has TRBV9 and TRBJ2-5, with 7 nucleotides matching TRBD1. After removal of 1 base from V and 5 bases from J, the junction contained 5 bases not matched to a gene. This CDR3 is built from 14 residues. Germline CDR1 and CDR2: SGDLS and YYNGEE. CDR3 in amino acids: CASSVQGVGETQYF. The CDR3, as DNA: TGTGCCAGCAGCGTACAGGGGGTAGGCGAGACCCAGTACTTC.

V is TRBV14 and J is TRBJ2-7; D not certain. The V end was cut by 0 bases, the J end by 1 base, with 10 bases between. The CDR3 is 15 amino acids. Germline V lookup: CDR1 SGHDN, CDR2 FVKESK. CDR3 in DNA: TGTGCCAGCAGCCAAGATCTTTCGCAGTCCTACGAGCAGTACTTC. Residues: CASSQDLSQSYEQYF.

The genes are TRBV14 and TRBJ1-4, with a tentative D call TRBD1 (6 bases). Between the trimmed V and J ends, which lost 11 bases and 10 bases, there was a span of 17 bases. Germline CDR1 and CDR2: SGHDN and FVKESK. The CDR3 extends over 12 amino acids. Written as DNA, the CDR3 is TGTGCCTGGCGCCAGGGGCCGGGAAAACTGTTTTTT. This translates into CAWRQGPGKLFF.

This clone was seen a single time. The chain combines TRBV7-9 with TRBJ1-5; 7 bases match TRBD1. CDR1 and CDR2 from the germline V gene are SEHNR and FQNEAQ (reference sequence). The ends lost 1 base at V and 1 base at J; junction bases unmatched: 1. There are 15 residues in the CDR3. The CDR3 region has the DNA TGTGCCAGCAGCTTAGAAGGGGGCAGCAATCAGCCCCAGCATTTT. Amino acids: CASSLEGGSNQPQHF.

The gene calls are TRBV7-2 and TRBJ2-1, with 9 bases aligning to TRBD2. V trimming: 1 base; J trimming: 6 bases; junction bases outside the gene matches: 4. The CDR3 runs to 15 residues. Germline assignment: CDR1 SGHTA and CDR2 FQGNSA. This chain's CDR3 is CASSLVASGANEQFF. The DNA of the CDR3 is TGTGCCAGCAGCTTAGTTGCTAGCGGGGCCAATGAGCAGTTCTTC.

This rearrangement joins TRBV7-8 to TRBJ2-7; 7 nucleotides line up with TRBD2. This CDR3 comprises 13 residues. Trimming cost V 2 bases and J 12 bases; bases outside gene matches: 10. Per germline, CDR1 SGHVS and CDR2 FQNEAQ. Here the CDR3 DNA reads TGTGCCAGCAGCTTATTGAGGGAGGGGACTTGGTACTTC. Translated, it gives CASSLLREGTWYF.

The chain uses TRBV15 and TRBJ1-5; 8 positions agree with TRBD1. V shed 2 bases and J 5 bases; nucleotides not matched to a gene: 5. Germline V lookup: CDR1 LNHNV, CDR2 YYDKDF (reference sequence). The CDR3 extends over 15 amino acids. The CDR3 nucleotides are TGTGCCACCAGCAGAACCGGGACAGGACATCAGCCCCAGCATTTT. Encoded protein: CATSRTGTGHQPQHF.

The rearrangement joins TRBV11-2 to TRBJ2-7; maybe TRBD2 (6 bases). This CDR3 is built from 15 residues. Per the germline V gene, CDR1 is SGHAT and CDR2 is FQNNGV. V lost 3 bases, J lost 6 bases, and 18 bases lay in between. As DNA, the CDR3 is TGTGCCAGCAGCTTGACCCACACCCGGAGGGGCGAGCAGTACTTC. Its translation: CASSLTHTRRGEQYF.

J is TRBJ2-5 and V is TRBV30; TRBD1 matches 7 bases. There are 13 residues in the CDR3. With V trimmed by 5 bases and J by 1 base, 4 bases remained unmatched. The germline V gene encodes CDR1 GTSNPN and CDR2 SVGIG (reference sequence). The CDR3 DNA reads TGTGCCTGGGAAGACAGGGCCCAAGAGACCCAGTACTTC. Protein sequence: CAWEDRAQETQYF.

The V gene is TRBV9, the J gene TRBJ2-1, with a weak D call TRBD1 (6 bases). V dropped 2 bases and J dropped 0 bases, with 9 bases sitting between them. The germline CDR1 and CDR2 sequences are SGDLS and YYNGEE. This CDR3 is built from 15 residues. The CDR3 loop reads CASSVGAGSYNEQFF. The DNA for the CDR3 is TGTGCCAGCAGCGTGGGGGCGGGCTCCTACAATGAGCAGTTCTTC.

Here the CDR3 reads CASSFRTGGLETQYF. As DNA, the CDR3 is TGTGCCAGCAGCTTTCGGACAGGGGGATTAGAGACCCAGTACTTC. The rearrangement links TRBV5-4 to TRBJ2-5; 10 bases are a match to TRBD1. Germline CDR1 SGHNT, CDR2 YYREEE (reference sequence). Trimming cost V 2 bases and J 4 bases; bases outside gene matches: 5. The CDR3 length is 15 residues.

The V call is TRBV27, the J call TRBJ2-1; TRBD2 aligns across 9 bases. The CDR3 has 16 residues. Germline V lookup: CDR1 MNHEY, CDR2 SMNVEV (reference sequence). J lost 9 bases, V lost 0 bases, and 9 bases had no gene match. In nucleotides, the CDR3 is TGTGCCAGCAGTTTATCGAACGCGGGGGGGTTCAGTGAGCAGTTCTTC. Translating it yields CASSLSNAGGFSEQFF.

V is TRBV4-2 and J is TRBJ2-2, with 9 bases matching TRBD1. V dropped 0 bases and J dropped 7; count of bases not matched to a gene: 6. The CDR3 runs 16 residues. Germline-derived CDR1 and CDR2 are LGHNA and YNFKEQ. The CDR3 bases are TGTGCCAGCAGCCAAGATCGACAGGGGGTGGGCGGGGAGCTGTTTTTT. Translated, it gives CASSQDRQGVGGELFF.

The rearrangement uses TRBV9 and TRBJ2-3; D possibly uses TRBD1 or TRBD2 (10 bases each). The germline V gene has CDR1 SGDLS and CDR2 YYNGEE. The germline V and J ends were trimmed by 3 bases and 1 base, with 36 bases remaining between them. The CDR3 is 23 amino acids. The CDR3 reads CASSAHRTGGKSGGAGGTDTQYF. The CDR3 bases are TGTGCCAGCAGCGCCCACCGGACAGGGGGAAAGAGCGGGGGGGCCGGGGGCACAGATACGCAGTATTTT. Full variable domain (rest looked up from reference TRBV9 and TRBJ2-3): DSGVTQTPKHLITATGQRVTLRCSPRSGDLSVYWYQQSLDQGLQFLIQYYNGEERAKGNILERFSAQQFPDLHSELNLSSLELGDSALYFCASSAHRTGGKSGGAGGTDTQYFGPGTRLTVL.

This clone was recorded once. This sequence joins TRBV7-9 and TRBJ1-1; the D gene is possibly TRBD1 (5 bases). Germline CDR1 and CDR2: SEHNR and FQNEAQ (reference sequence). The CDR3 contains 14 residues. The ends were cut back, 2 bases at V and 2 bases at J, with 9 bases in the middle. CDR3 bases: TGTGCCAGCAGCTTACAGGGACTAAACACTGAAGCTTTCTTT. This gives the protein CASSLQGLNTEAFF. Full variable domain (outside the CDR3, taken from reference TRBV7-9 and TRBJ1-1): DTGVSQNPRHKITKRGQNVTFRCDPISEHNRLYWYRQTLGQGPEFLTYFQNEAQLEKSRLLSDRFSAERPKGSFSTLEIQRTEQGDSAMYLCASSLQGLNTEAFFGQGTRLTVV.

V is TRBV2 and J is TRBJ1-1, with 7 nucleotides matching TRBD1. V lost 4 bases and J lost 5; bases outside the gene matches: 7. The CDR3 is 14 residues long. Looked up from germline, CDR1 is SNHLY and CDR2 is FYNNEI. CDR3 protein: CASSGQGRGTEAFF. The CDR3, as DNA: TGTGCCAGCAGTGGACAGGGTCGGGGAACTGAAGCTTTCTTT.

In its sample, this clone was seen once. CDR3 DNA: TGTGCCACTACTACAGGGAGCTCTGGAAACACCATATATTTT. It yields the protein CATTTGSSGNTIYF. This chain joins TRBV15 and TRBJ1-3; a weak D match, TRBD1 (6 bases). Germline V gene sequence: CDR1 LNHNV, CDR2 YYDKDF (reference sequence). This CDR3 region has 14 residues. Trimming took off 9 bases at V and 0 bases at J, with 12 bases between the two ends.

CDR3 region: CASSVRGDTEAFF. CDR3 coding DNA: TGTGCCAGCAGCGTACGGGGGGATACTGAAGCTTTCTTT. The chain combines TRBV9 with TRBJ1-1; weak D call: TRBD1 (5 bases). The CDR3 consists of 13 residues. Germline V lookup: CDR1 SGDLS, CDR2 YYNGEE. V lost 1 base and J 5 bases, leaving 9 bases between the germline ends. Using reference TRBV9 and TRBJ1-1 for the parts outside the CDR3, the full variable domain is DSGVTQTPKHLITATGQRVTLRCSPRSGDLSVYWYQQSLDQGLQFLIQYYNGEERAKGNILERFSAQQFPDLHSELNLSSLELGDSALYFCASSVRGDTEAFFGQGTRLTVV.

The chain couples TRBV11-2 to TRBJ1-6, with D perhaps matching TRBD1 (5 bases). From germline, CDR1 is SGHAT and CDR2 FQNNGV. V lost 5 bases, J lost 9 bases, and 17 bases lay in between. This CDR3 comprises 15 residues. Written as DNA, the CDR3 is TGTGCCAGCAGCCCCCCCGGGGGATCCAGTTCACCCCTCCACTTT. Its translation is CASSPPGGSSSPLHF.

The genes are TRBV29-1 and TRBJ2-7; 10 positions agree with TRBD1. Germline CDR1 reads SQVTM; CDR2 reads ANQGSEA. After removal of 6 bases from V and 6 bases from J, the junction contained 11 bases not matched to a gene. The CDR3 loop spans 14 amino acids. This CDR3 is CSVRTLGQGTEQYF. The CDR3 DNA sequence: TGCAGCGTGCGTACACTGGGACAGGGGACCGAGCAGTACTTC.

The chain uses TRBV2 and TRBJ2-2, with 7 bases lining up with TRBD1. The V segment lost 7 bases and the J segment 0 bases; nucleotides outside the gene matches: 5. The CDR3 has 15 residues. CDR1 and CDR2 from the germline V gene are SNHLY and FYNNEI. DNA of the CDR3: TGTGCCAGCAAAAAAGGGACAGCGAACACCGGGGAGCTGTTTTTT. It codes for CASKKGTANTGELFF.

The chain has TRBV19 and TRBJ2-1; perhaps TRBD1 as D (6 bases). The CDR3 length is 12 residues. V was shortened by 7 bases and J by 5 bases, with 9 bases between the two germline ends. Germline V gene lookup returns CDR1 LNHDA and CDR2 SQIVND (reference sequence). CDR3 sequence reads: CASTTGNNEQFF. CDR3 DNA sequence: TGTGCCAGTACCACAGGGAACAATGAGCAGTTCTTC.

This clone appeared a single time. The V and J genes are TRBV5-4 and TRBJ2-7; weak D call: TRBD1 (6 bases). V lost 2 bases to trimming and J lost 2 bases, with 14 bases between them. The CDR3 is made up of 15 amino acids. In germline, CDR1 is SGHNT, CDR2 YYREEE (reference sequence). The CDR3 DNA is TGTGCCAGCAGCTTCCCCACAGGGAAACCCTACGAGCAGTACTTC. It is translated as CASSFPTGKPYEQYF.

The chain has TRBV12-5 and TRBJ1-2; no definite D call. This CDR3 has 15 residues. With 2 bases removed from V and 5 bases from J, the gap between germline ends came to 15 bases. CDR1 and CDR2 (germline): LGHNT, FRNRAP. The CDR3 region has the DNA TGTGCTAGTGGTTTGCCCCGCGCCACGCCTTATGGCTACACCTTC. Amino acids: CASGLPRATPYGYTF.